This TCR beta chain stems from a study of identical twins. Findings and caveats of the study: The conclusions drew on cross-sectional statistical analysis instead of tracking the same donors. The abundant beta clonotypes from cord blood had fewer insertions, and memory repertoires had none of this. Excess twin sharing in beta out-of-frame sequences was weaker.

Germline CDR1 and CDR2: MNHEY and SVGAGI. The CDR3 runs 13 residues. V was pared by 6 bases and J by 13 bases, with 19 bases between. TCRdb ran MiXCR on the 5' RACE reads and lists one entry per CDR3 protein. The data contain about 1.7 million distinct CDR3 sequences, under 35% of them singletons. As concerns this clonotype: The antigen remains undetermined.

In every case, the donor was a healthy Caucasian. The source of this sequence is a newborn girl in good health. Sample: cord blood. The rearrangement links TRBV6-5 to TRBJ2-1; tentative D call: TRBD1 (5 bases). Written as DNA, the CDR3 is TGTGCCAGCAGGCCTACAGGTGTGGTGACCCAGTTCTTC. This translates into CASRPTGVVTQFF.